A single TCR beta chain is shown here with its context. The antigen remains undetermined. This entry comes from a study of T cells in Graves' hyperthyroidism and ophthalmopathy. Overall study findings and caveats: Most expanded thyroid clonotypes above 0.001 also appeared in blood.

Amplification of TCR beta CDR3 regions used RNA as the template. First-round RT-PCR targeting the TCR CDR3 was performed with the HTBI primer set. TCRdb recomputed calls from the multiplex PCR reads with MiXCR, one row per CDR3 protein. The sample yields about 290,000 distinct CDR3 sequences, around 15% seen once. This CDR3 is built from 16 residues. J lost 5 bases, V lost 3 bases, and 9 bases had no gene match. In germline, CDR1 is SGHRS, CDR2 YFSETQ. Fresh peripheral blood, 8 to 10 ml, was the source of the PBMCs. V usage is TRBV5-1 and J usage is TRBJ2-5; TRBD1 agrees at 11 bases. Material for sequencing was blood. This receptor was identified in a woman between 40 and 50 years old with Graves' hyperthyroidism. CDR3 DNA: TGCGCCAGCAGCTCGATCGGGACAGGGGGTTCGGAGACCCAGTACTTC. It is translated as CASSSIGTGGSETQYF.